This is a list of T cell receptor beta chains from one sample in a study of shared clonotypes between healthy human individuals. Clones were read by immunoSEQ multiplex PCR, and TCRdb kept only the in-frame ones, dropping some. Of some 1.4 million clones in the sample, 95% to 97% are singletons; the top ten hold over 1%. Sequences were obtained from naive CD4+ T cells sorted from blood. The receptors here all came from a man aged 25-45 years in good health. CDR3s include the opening cysteine and the closing phenylalanine or tryptophan. The D gene is left open where the match is weak. Clone size is not always given. Where it is, it says once, few, many or a class for expanded clones.

v_call	d_call	j_call	clone_size	cdr3_aa	cdr3_nt
TRBV30	.	TRBJ1-5	.	CAWTPLREGNLFCNQPQHF	TGTGCCTGGACCCCCCTTCGGGAGGGGAATCTCTTCTGCAATCAGCCCCAGCATTTT
TRBV11-2	.	TRBJ2-1	once	CASSFALDSYNEQFF	TGTGCCAGCAGCTTCGCACTTGACTCCTACAATGAGCAGTTCTTC
TRBV18	.	TRBJ2-2	.	CASSPRSPGGTNTGELFF	TGTGCCAGCTCACCACGGTCTCCGGGCGGAACGAACACCGGGGAGCTGTTTTTT
TRBV28	.	TRBJ1-4	.	CASSPSPDSDEKLFF	TGTGCCAGCAGTCCTTCTCCGGACAGCGATGAAAAACTGTTTTTT
TRBV27	.	TRBJ1-1	.	CASTPPDGREAFF	TGTGCCAGCACCCCTCCGGACGGACGTGAAGCTTTCTTT
TRBV29-1	.	TRBJ2-5	.	CSVEGHLYQETQYF	TGCAGCGTTGAGGGTCACCTGTACCAAGAGACCCAGTACTTC
TRBV5-1	.	TRBJ2-2	.	CASSLGSKTGELFF	TGCGCCAGCAGCTTGGGTAGCAAAACCGGGGAGCTGTTTTTT
TRBV18	TRBD1	TRBJ1-4	.	CASSPQGAGTNEKLFF	TGTGCCAGCTCACCCCAGGGGGCTGGAACTAATGAAAAACTGTTTTTT
TRBV30	TRBD2	TRBJ2-2	.	CAWSAAGGPTGELFF	TGTGCCTGGAGTGCGGCGGGAGGGCCCACCGGGGAGCTGTTTTTT
TRBV6-1	.	TRBJ2-1	.	CASSGSGRGSNEQFF	TGTGCCAGCAGTGGGTCGGGAAGGGGGAGTAATGAGCAGTTCTTC
TRBV5-1	TRBD1	TRBJ1-1	.	CASSSGTGVTEAFF	TGCGCCAGCAGCTCCGGGACAGGGGTCACTGAAGCTTTCTTT
TRBV2	TRBD1	TRBJ2-2	.	CASSGQGATGELFF	TGTGCCAGCAGTGGGCAGGGGGCAACCGGGGAGCTGTTTTTT